The rows below give T cell receptor beta chains drawn from one sample of a study of T cell repertoires in cytomegalovirus infection. TCRdb recomputed calls from the reads with MiXCR, one row per CDR3 protein. The sample has nearly 550,000 distinct CDR3 sequences, approximately 15% seen once. Sequencing was done on a sample of CD8+ T cells from PBMCs. All receptors derive from a human donor in good health (CMV status not recorded). Some clones in this sample may be carry-over from other donors' samples. Both conserved end residues are part of each CDR3. D genes are given only for firm matches. Not all rows give a size; the values are once, few, many and, for expanded clones, a class.

J gene,V gene,CDR3 length,D gene,clone size,CDR3 protein,CDR3 DNA
TRBJ2-7,TRBV10-3,16,-,many,CAISEPEGTPLYEQYF,TGTGCCATCAGTGAACCCGAGGGGACTCCACTCTACGAGCAGTACTTC
TRBJ1-4,TRBV3-1,14,-,-,CASSQGARGEKLFF,TGTGCCAGCAGCCAGGGGGCGCGGGGTGAAAAACTGTTTTTT
TRBJ2-7,TRBV27,14,-,-,CASSLSLDSHEQYF,TGTGCCAGCAGTTTATCCCTGGACAGCCACGAGCAGTACTTC
TRBJ1-2,TRBV28,13,TRBD1,-,CASRNRGLDGYTF,TGTGCCAGCAGGAACAGGGGGCTTGATGGCTACACCTTC
TRBJ1-1,TRBV4-1,14,-,many,CASSQDQMNTEAFF,TGCGCCAGCAGCCAAGATCAGATGAACACTGAAGCTTTCTTT
TRBJ1-2,TRBV10-3,16,TRBD1,many,CAISERGQGPNYGYTF,TGTGCCATCAGTGAGCGCGGACAGGGCCCCAACTATGGCTACACCTTC
TRBJ1-1,TRBV2,14,TRBD1,-,CASRRDRENTEAFF,TGTGCCAGCAGGCGGGACAGGGAGAACACTGAAGCTTTCTTT
TRBJ2-7,TRBV7-9,14,TRBD1,few,CASSFQGARSEQYF,TGTGCCAGCAGCTTCCAGGGGGCGAGGAGCGAGCAGTACTTC
TRBJ1-1,TRBV9,14,-,few,CASSVRKEDTEAFF,TGTGCCAGCAGCGTAAGAAAGGAGGACACTGAAGCTTTCTTT
TRBJ1-2,TRBV7-9,13,-,-,CASSVGTPYGYTF,TGTGCCAGCAGCGTCGGGACACCCTATGGCTACACCTTC
TRBJ1-1,TRBV12-3/TRBV12-4,12,-,many,CASSWQGTEAFF,TGTGCCAGCAGTTGGCAGGGGACTGAAGCTTTCTTT
TRBJ1-2,TRBV27,14,-,-,CASGEPGLSYGYTF,TGTGCCAGCGGAGAGCCGGGCCTCAGCTATGGCTACACCTTC
TRBJ2-7,TRBV7-9,22,TRBD2,many,CASSLVREVITPFPIPSYEQYF,TGTGCCAGCAGCTTAGTCCGGGAGGTAATCACGCCCTTCCCCATCCCTTCCTACGAGCAGTACTTC
TRBJ2-1,TRBV7-7,15,-,many,CASSLGRYSDNEQFF,TGTGCCAGCAGCTTAGGCAGATATTCAGACAATGAGCAGTTCTTC
TRBJ1-2,TRBV11-2,14,TRBD1,many,CASSPGGQGYGYTF,TGTGCCAGCAGCCCAGGGGGACAGGGCTATGGCTACACCTTC
TRBJ2-2,TRBV24-1,15,TRBD2,-,CATSDFSGGTGELFF,TGTGCCACCAGTGATTTCAGCGGGGGAACCGGGGAGCTGTTTTTT
TRBJ1-2,TRBV9,14,-,few,CASSVASTDYGYTF,TGTGCCAGCAGCGTAGCTTCGACAGACTATGGCTACACCTTC